The clone carrying this T cell receptor (beta chain) was detected ten times or more. What it binds is not known. This entry belongs to a study of T cells in Graves' hyperthyroidism and ophthalmopathy. Study conclusions and caveats: Most expanded thyroid clonotypes above 0.001 also appeared in blood.

Patients affected by ophthalmopathy presented a Clinical Activity Score of at least 3, a NOSPECS grade of at least 4, and disease duration below 3 months. The authors took PBMCs from 10 ml fresh peripheral blood. RNA transcripts served as the template for amplifying TCR beta CDR3 regions. TCR CDR3 regions were first amplified by RT-PCR with HTBI primers. Each CDR3 protein gets one entry after TCRdb re-called the multiplex PCR reads with MiXCR. This table has over 350,000 distinct CDR3 sequences, roughly 14% appearing once. Germline V CDR1 and CDR2: KGHDR, SFDVKD. The CDR3 loop spans 17 amino acids. The V end was cut by 0 bases, the J end by 0 bases, with 10 bases between.

Sequences were obtained from blood. The clonotype was recovered from a man between 18 and 29 years old with Graves' ophthalmopathy. V gene TRBV24-1 combines with J gene TRBJ2-2; unclear D gene. The CDR3 DNA is TGTGCCACCAGTGATTTGGACGGGTACGCGAACACCGGGGAGCTGTTTTTT. It is translated as CATSDLDGYANTGELFF.